The source of this TCR beta chain is a study of PD-1 blockade in classical Hodgkin lymphoma. About the research overall: The study gave patients nivolumab 3 mg/kg intravenously every 2 weeks. General study points: CD8+ TCR diversity did not rise significantly by C4D1, unlike CD4+.

The length of the CDR3 is 15 residues. Germline values: CDR1 MNHEY, CDR2 SVGAGI. V trimming: 4 bases; J trimming: 2 bases; junction bases outside the gene matches: 8. In the case of this clone: Its antigen is unidentified.

This table comes from immunoSEQ multiplex PCR, and its TCRdb copy is limited to in-frame clones, with some not included. The profile covers 25,000 to 30,000 clones, with approximately 80% appearing a single time and 35% to 45% taken by the ten largest. Each and every patient relapsed after autologous stem cell transplantation, and patients got differing brentuximab vedotin exposure. Patients' outcomes at their best amounted to complete response, partial response or progressive disease. The J gene is TRBJ2-7, the V gene TRBV6-5; 7 bases fit TRBD1. This sequence was found in a human donor with classical Hodgkin lymphoma. The sample consisted of peripheral blood mononuclear cells (PBMCs), taken before the second cycle of nivolumab. Here the CDR3 reads CASSSPTGMAYEQYF. Written as DNA, the CDR3 is TGTGCCAGCAGTTCTCCGACAGGGATGGCCTACGAGCAGTACTTC.